This T cell receptor beta chain was sequenced for a study of T-cell memory formation after mild COVID-19. This clonotype has more than one count but fewer than ten. Antigen unknown. From the 5' RACE reads, TCRdb called clonotypes with MiXCR, one entry per CDR3 protein. The table has over 300,000 distinct CDR3 sequences, about 20% seen once. V gave up 1 base and J gave up 0 bases, with 6 bases separating them. The CDR3 is 14 amino acids. Germline V CDR1 and CDR2: SGHDT, YYEEEE. Findings and limits, study-wide: The study found contracting CD4+ clones mainly in CM and EM and contracting CD8+ clones in EMRA.

Sequencing input: PBMCs or a T cell subset sorted from them (not recorded which). The sequence came from a man younger than 30 who had mild COVID-19 (a few samples of this study predate the infection). Cell type and time point are not known. V and J are TRBV5-6 and TRBJ2-3, with D uncertain. The CDR3 reads CASSLLGSTDTQYF. Here the CDR3 DNA reads TGTGCCAGCAGCTTGTTGGGGAGCACAGATACGCAGTATTTT.